This T cell receptor beta chain was documented in a study of cytomegalovirus exposure and HLA in healthy donors. TCRdb keeps only in-frame clones here, not all; method: immunoSEQ multiplex PCR. The data contain some 290,000 clones, roughly 87% of them seen just once; the ten biggest clones take up approximately 0.96%. The sequencing sample was made of PBMCs. This clonotype originated in a man aged 25 to 45 in good health and CMV-seronegative.

CDR3 protein: CASSSGPTGWEPDTQYF. CDR3 nucleotide sequence: TGTGCCAGCAGCTCGGGTCCGACAGGGTGGGAGCCAGATACGCAGTATTTT. The rearrangement links TRBV11-3 to TRBJ2-3; TRBD1 matches 7 bases. With V trimmed by 4 bases and J by 4 bases, 14 bases remained unmatched. Germline V gene data show CDR1 as SGHNT and CDR2 as YENEEA. The CDR3 contains 17 residues. Combining the CDR3 with reference TRBV11-3 and TRBJ2-3 gives the whole variable domain EAGVVQSPRYKIIEKKQPVAFWCNPISGHNTLYWYLQNLGQGPELLIRYENEEAVDDSQLPKDRFSAERLKGVDSTLKIQPAELGDSAVYLCASSSGPTGWEPDTQYFGPGTRLTVL.